Reported below is one T cell receptor (beta chain). Its target is not known. The TCR beta CDR3 regions underwent amplification using RNA transcripts as the source. Researchers ran a first-round RT-PCR on the TCR CDR3 using the HTBI primer set. TCRdb recomputed calls from the multiplex PCR reads with MiXCR, one row per CDR3 protein. Of hundreds of thousands of distinct CDR3 sequences in the sample, 14% are singletons; the top ten hold about 15%. These data are taken from a study of T cells in Graves' hyperthyroidism and ophthalmopathy. The study, taken as a whole, reports: Ophthalmopathy was told apart from stable hyperthyroidism by a 13 V-J model. In blood, most of the thyroid clonotypes expanded above 0.001 were also present.

CDR3 length: 11 residues. Germline loops: CDR1 LNHNV, CDR2 YYDKDF (reference sequence). V gave up 9 bases and J gave up 0 bases, with 4 bases separating them. Calling Graves' hyperthyroidism stable meant ophthalmopathy did not progress within 18 months. Investigators excluded patients with uncontrolled infection, other autoimmune disease, pregnancy or lactation. The sequence was collected from a middle-aged woman with Graves' hyperthyroidism. The chain uses TRBV15 and TRBJ2-3; no clear D. The material sequenced was blood. The CDR3 DNA sequence: TGTGCCACGAAGAGCACAGATACGCAGTATTTT. Translated, it gives CATKSTDTQYF.